The clone carrying this T cell receptor (beta chain) was counted between two and nine times. The antigen is not known. The sort gate was single viable CD3+CD4+CD8-CD45RO+ cells for memory CD4+ T cells. This CDR3 region has 15 residues. The V gene end was trimmed by 3 bases and the J gene end by 5 bases; junction bases not matched to a gene: 6. Germline CDR1 is SGHRS and CDR2 is YFSETQ. This record belongs to a study of memory CD4+ T cells and cytomegalovirus serostatus. The overall study: Donors were healthy Belgian adults, 10 or so CMV seropositive and 20 to 30 seronegative.

Study-wide findings and caveats: The CMV-associated TCR signature appears largely within the CD4+ memory repertoire.

In the original workflow: After removing out-of-frame reads, 2 million to 2.5 million distinct TCRbeta sequences remained. Here immunoSEQ multiplex PCR was the method, and the copy in TCRdb shows in-frame clones only, minus some. That table is the source of V, J and clone size, and D and trimming were worked out from the DNA. The sample carries about 57,000 clones, 65% to 80% recorded once. The TCR sequence derives from an adult in good health and CMV-seronegative. The chain uses TRBV5-1 and TRBJ1-2; TRBD1 matches 11 bases. Sequenced sample: memory CD4+ T cells from blood. CDR3 nucleotides: TGCGCCAGCAGCTCTGGACAGGGGGCGCAATATGGCTACACCTTC. Protein sequence: CASSSGQGAQYGYTF.